This passage covers 2 T cell receptor beta chains from one sample sequenced in a study of T cell changes during pregnancy in multiple sclerosis. Repertoires were generated with immunoSEQ multiplex PCR, while TCRdb's copy carries only in-frame clones and drops some. The sample holds more than 80,000 clones, 92% seen once. The starting material was peripheral blood, obtained after pregnancy. These receptor sequences come from a female donor with multiple sclerosis, enrolled in a pregnancy study.

The chain carries TRBV5-4 and TRBJ1-2, with 11 bases identical to TRBD1. CDR3 length: 15 residues. V lost 2 bases, J lost 5 bases, and 5 bases stayed unmatched. Germline CDR1 is SGHNT and CDR2 is YYREEE (reference sequence). CDR3 sequence: CASSLPGQGGYGYTF. CDR3 nucleotide sequence: TGTGCCAGCAGCTTACCGGGACAGGGGGGATATGGCTACACCTTC.

The chain has TRBV11-2 and TRBJ2-7; 7 nucleotides align to TRBD1. V was clipped by 5 bases and J by 4 bases; unmatched bases: 5. Germline V CDR1 and CDR2: SGHAT, FQNNGV. This CDR3 has 13 amino acids. The CDR3 region has the DNA TGTGCCAGCAGCAAGACAGGGTTTTACGAGCAGTACTTC. It is translated as CASSKTGFYEQYF.